The rows below give T cell receptor beta chains drawn from one sample of a study of blood T cells in healthy people across ages. TCRdb re-called the 5' RACE reads through MiXCR, storing one row per CDR3 protein. The sample includes approximately 820,000 distinct CDR3 sequences, around 45% seen only once; the top ten take about 21%. Sequencing input: blood. These TCRs come from a man aged 55 to 70 in good health. The CDR3 runs from the conserved cysteine through the conserved F or W. The order of the fields is clone size, J gene, D gene, V gene, CDR3 DNA, CDR3 protein. D genes are given only for firm matches. Only part of the rows carry a size: once, few, many, or a class if the clone is expanded.

. | TRBJ2-6 | TRBD1 | TRBV18 | TGTGCCAGCTCCCCAACGACAGGGGGCGCTGGGGCCAACGTCCTGACTTTC | CASSPTTGGAGANVLTF
. | TRBJ1-4 | TRBD1 | TRBV29-1 | TGCAGCGTTGATGGGACAGGGGGAAAACTGTTTTTT | CSVDGTGGKLFF
few | TRBJ2-3 | TRBD2 | TRBV7-9 | TGTGCCAGCAGCTTTAGCGGGGTGGCAGATACGCAGTATTTT | CASSFSGVADTQYF
few | TRBJ1-6 | . | TRBV5-1 | TGCGCCAGCAGCCGGGCAGGGGATAATTCACCCCTCCACTTT | CASSRAGDNSPLHF
. | TRBJ1-6 | TRBD1 | TRBV12-3/TRBV12-4 | TGTGCCAGCAGTTCCCGCCACAGGGGGCGACCCTCACCCCTCCACTTT | CASSSRHRGRPSPLHF
. | TRBJ2-7 | . | TRBV6-2/TRBV6-3 | TGTGCCAGCAGGACGACGGACGGCCCATTCTCCTACGAGCAGTACTTC | CASRTTDGPFSYEQYF
few | TRBJ2-1 | TRBD1 | TRBV4-1 | TGCGCCAGCAGCCATACAGGGGACAATGAGCAGTTCTTC | CASSHTGDNEQFF
. | TRBJ1-6 | TRBD1 | TRBV19 | TGTGCCAGTACGCTCCAGGGGGGGACACCCCTCCACTTT | CASTLQGGTPLHF
. | TRBJ2-1 | . | TRBV7-8 | TGTGCCAGCAGCGATACAGGGTTTATGTCCAATGAGCAGTTCTTC | CASSDTGFMSNEQFF
few | TRBJ1-1 | . | TRBV20-1 | TGCAGTGCTAGAGAGGTCACGGGGCAAGGAACTTTCTTT | CSAREVTGQGTFF
. | TRBJ2-1 | TRBD2 | TRBV11-3 | TGTGCCAGCAGCCGGGGAGGGCCCAGTGAGCAGTTCTTC | CASSRGGPSEQFF